This T cell receptor beta chain comes out of a study of early stage breast cancer tumors. Study-level findings and limits: Most shared enriched TCRB sequences were commonly generated ones.

This clone was counted once. Its target is not known. Germline-derived CDR1 and CDR2 are WNHNN and SYGVQD (reference sequence). V was clipped by 4 bases and J by 7 bases; unmatched bases: 8. There are 14 residues in the CDR3. Produced via immunoSEQ multiplex PCR; TCRdb's table is partial and in-frame only. The table has under 30,000 clones, under 75% seen once; the top ten hold 33%. The TCR sequence derives from a person between 50 and 60 years old with breast cancer. The chain is built from TRBV10-1 and TRBJ1-2; 8 bases match TRBD1. Sequencing used blood. The CDR3 loop reads CASSGYRGGCGYTF. The CDR3 nucleotides read TGCGCCAGCAGTGGGTACAGGGGGGGCTGTGGCTACACCTTC.